This TCR beta chain was captured by sequencing in a study of T cells in Graves' hyperthyroidism and ophthalmopathy (dated by TCRdb to about 2019). A note on the overall study: Peripheral blood samples were taken at initial diagnosis, before any treatment was given. To identify TCR V-J signatures that set the groups apart, the researchers used a discovery cohort of 100 patients, made up of roughly 40 with Graves' ophthalmopathy and some 58 with stable Graves' hyperthyroidism. Prospective prediction of ophthalmopathy was tested in an independent validation cohort of approximately 19 hyperthyroidism patients and 15 to 17 patients who later progressed to ophthalmopathy. The 75 to 100 discovery patients were randomly divided into training and test sets at a 7:3 ratio. In addition, the study compared T-cell repertoires in thyroid tissue and in blood from five to seven Graves' hyperthyroidism patients. Once sampling was done, hyperthyroidism patients were given methimazole at a starting dose of 30 mg daily, whereas ophthalmopathy patients were given high-dose intravenous methylprednisolone. According to the paper, TCR Vbeta CDR3 sequencing was carried out on over 130 peripheral blood samples, which came from approximately 43 ophthalmopathy, around 75 hyperthyroidism and about 17 progressor patients.

In the ophthalmopathy patients, disease was moderately to severely active, with a Clinical Activity Score of 3 or more, a NOSPECS grade of 4 or more, and a duration of less than 3 months. Patients with uncontrolled infections, other autoimmune diseases, pregnancy or lactation were excluded. Clinical symptoms, serum thyroxine and TRAb, thyroid ultrasound, and orbital computed tomography formed the basis for the diagnoses. Ficoll-Paque density gradient centrifugation was used to isolate PBMCs from 8 to 10 ml of fresh peripheral blood. Total RNA was extracted with Trizol reagent, and quality was checked on an Agilent 2100 Bioanalyzer. TCR beta CDR3 regions were amplified from RNA transcripts. The TCR CDR3 was subjected to a first round of RT-PCR using the HTBI primer set and the Qiagen OneStep RT-PCR kit. A second multiplex PCR round built the libraries, followed by size selection and purification. Sequencing of the libraries was done on an Illumina HiSeq2000 using paired-end 100 bp reads. Regarding the original processing steps: Raw data were processed with SOAPnuke, discarding reads with adapters, uncalled bases, mean Phred below 15, or no exact constant-primer or identifier match. High-quality paired reads were merged with COPE v1.2.5, and unique nucleotide sequences were defined as clonotypes. MiTCR v1.1 was used to align clonotypes to the IMGT TRBV, TRBD and TRBJ reference segments. Analysis was restricted to V-J combinations with a frequency above 0.0001, which covered 98% to 99.2% of repertoires. The TCS score was defined as the ratio of F50 (clonal expansion) to E x V (chaos), calculated using BLOSUM62-based TCRdist between CDR3 peptides within each V-J. Welch's t-statistics and random forest reduced roughly 500 V-J features to fewer than 15, which were used in a naive Bayes classifier (R e1071). Thyroid-blood repertoire similarity was quantified with the Morisita-Horn index. TCRdb trimmed public reads at Q25 via fastp, called clones via MiXCR and kept in-frame beta chains. Entries that share a CDR3 protein sequence are merged under the most common genes and DNA. The authors' filters were not applied to this entry. For this sample there are about 610,000 distinct CDR3 sequences; about 15% appear just once. In total, the top ten clones hold 4% to 5.5% of the sample.

Note on this clonotype: There is no known antigen for this receptor. It has no much larger one-base neighbor in the sample; base qualities were not kept.

Overall study results and their limits: Most expanded thyroid clonotypes (frequency above 0.001) were also detected in blood, suggesting blood repertoires may reflect thyroid immune responses. Sample size was not statistically predetermined, and investigators were not blinded to group allocation. In validation, the model predicted progression to ophthalmopathy a median of about 6.5 months before onset, with approximately 71% sensitivity and about 72% specificity. Ophthalmopathy was separated from stable hyperthyroidism by a 13 V-J signature model, with just over 85% sensitivity and approximately 81% specificity obtained in cross-validation and 80%/75% obtained in testing.

This receptor was taken from a woman in her 40s with Graves' ophthalmopathy. Material: blood.

The nucleotides read TGTGCCAGCAGCGAAAACTACGGACTAGTAGAAGACGAGCAGTACTTC. The translation is CASSENYGLVEDEQYF. The V and J segments used are TRBV3-1 and TRBJ2-7; TRBD2 fits 7 bases in the junction. The CDR3 runs 16 residues from the cysteine to the phenylalanine. Only the CDR3 portion is preserved as DNA: 48 bases, with reading frame beginning at the first base. The germline V gene (reference sequence) yields LGHDT for CDR1 and YNNKEL for CDR2. The junction shows trimming of 5 bases on V and 5 bases on J, and the gene matches do not reach 15 bases of it.